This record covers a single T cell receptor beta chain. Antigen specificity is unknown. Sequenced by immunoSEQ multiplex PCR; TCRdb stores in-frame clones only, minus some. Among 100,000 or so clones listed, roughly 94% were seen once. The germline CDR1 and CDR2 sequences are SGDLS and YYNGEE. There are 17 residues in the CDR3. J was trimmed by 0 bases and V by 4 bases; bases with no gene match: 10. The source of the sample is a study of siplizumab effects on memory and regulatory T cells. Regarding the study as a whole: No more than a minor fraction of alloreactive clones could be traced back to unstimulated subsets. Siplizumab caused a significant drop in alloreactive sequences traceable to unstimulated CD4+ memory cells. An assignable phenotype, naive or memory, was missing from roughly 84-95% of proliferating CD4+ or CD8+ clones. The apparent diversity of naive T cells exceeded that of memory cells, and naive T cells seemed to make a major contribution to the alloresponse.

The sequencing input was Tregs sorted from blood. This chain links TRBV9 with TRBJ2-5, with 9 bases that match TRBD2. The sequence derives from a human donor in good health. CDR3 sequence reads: CASSPKSSGVYQETQYF. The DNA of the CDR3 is TGTGCCAGCAGCCCTAAGTCTAGCGGGGTTTACCAAGAGACCCAGTACTTC.